One T cell receptor (beta chain) is described in this entry. In this sample, this clonotype turned up a few times. Its antigen specificity is not known. Base qualities were left out, and no much larger clone turns up one base away. What this sample's treatment or condition label stands for: in vitro stimulation with specific CMV peptide epitopes to enrich CMV-specific T cells. This sample stems from a study of T cell repertoires in cytomegalovirus infection (dated by TCRdb to between 2019 and 2020). With respect to the entire study: Peptide stimulations targeted recently identified HLA-C-restricted CMV epitopes, whose presentation resists viral immunomodulation, together with well-studied HLA-B-restricted epitopes. Donor HLA type was relevant to the analysis, as public TCR beta signatures indicated carriage of CMV infection together with the matching HLA type. General study outcomes and caveats: Cumulative frequency of public TCR beta family members discriminated carriers of CMV infection plus the relevant HLA type in this cohort and an independent approximately 400-donor cohort. The ex vivo response was dominated by HLA-C-restricted CMV-specific TCR beta clonotypes, which also provided the single most frequent clonotype in two of eight donors.

According to the germline V gene, CDR1 reads MNHNS and CDR2 reads SASEGT. Including cysteine and phenylalanine, the CDR3 has 13 amino acids. Only CDR3 DNA remains: 39 bases, in frame from the first base. V drops 7 bases and J drops 0 bases, leaving 9 bases in between. Instrument on record: Illumina HiSeq 1500. TCRdb handled the public reads itself, with Q25 trimming in fastp and clone calling in MiXCR, and kept productive beta chains. For every CDR3 protein sequence, its rows merge into one entry that carries the most common genes and DNA. The sample has 550,000 to 850,000 distinct CDR3 sequences on record, about 33% of them singletons. Roughly 18% of the sample belongs to the ten largest clones.

The clonotype was recovered from a human donor in good health (CMV status not recorded). Some clones in this sample may be carry-over from other donors' samples. The specimen was cultured PBMCs, collected from culture after CMV antigen stimulation. In this chain, TRBV6-1 is recombined with TRBJ2-5, with no confident D gene call. DNA sequence: TGTGCCAGCACACCAAGGTACCAAGAGACCCAGTACTTC. Its translation is CASTPRYQETQYF.